A selection of T cell receptor beta chains follows, all from one sample in a study of shared clonotypes between healthy human individuals. TCRdb's table, derived via immunoSEQ multiplex PCR, lists solely in-frame clones and lacks some. The table shows 2 million to 3 million clones, with approximately 93% occurring only once. The source material was naive CD4+ T cells from PBMCs. The receptors were gathered from a man aged 18 to 29 in good health. Some clones in this sample may be carry-over from other donors' samples. The CDR3 runs from the conserved cysteine through the conserved F or W. D genes are given only for firm matches. Expanded clones are given a class, and other clones once, few, many or no size at all.

V: TRBV5-1
J: TRBJ2-1
D: TRBD1
size: .
DNA: TGCGCCAGCACCCTCGGGACAGGTAACAATGAGCAGTTCTTC
CDR3: CASTLGTGNNEQFF

V: TRBV19
J: TRBJ2-7
D: .
size: .
DNA: TGTGCCAGCCACAGCCAAGGACGGTACTACGAGCAGTACTTC
CDR3: CASHSQGRYYEQYF

V: TRBV5-1
J: TRBJ2-3
D: TRBD1
size: .
DNA: TGCGCCAGCAGCTTCCAAGGAAACCGGGACAGAAGCACAGATACGCAGTATTTT
CDR3: CASSFQGNRDRSTDTQYF

V: TRBV5-1
J: TRBJ2-1
D: .
size: .
DNA: TGCGCCAGCAGCTTGACCGGGGCCGGAGTAAATGAGCAGTTCTTC
CDR3: CASSLTGAGVNEQFF

V: TRBV5-1
J: TRBJ2-7
D: .
size: .
DNA: TGCGCCAGCAGCTTGGATGGAGGGCCCTACGAGCAGTACTTC
CDR3: CASSLDGGPYEQYF

V: TRBV2
J: TRBJ1-1
D: .
size: few
DNA: TGTGCCAGCAGTGAAGAGGCGGCCGGGAACACTGAAGCTTTCTTT
CDR3: CASSEEAAGNTEAFF

V: TRBV30
J: TRBJ2-5
D: .
size: .
DNA: TGTGCCTGGAGGTCCCCCTCATGGAGGTTCCAAGAGACCCAGTACTTC
CDR3: CAWRSPSWRFQETQYF

V: TRBV5-1
J: TRBJ2-7
D: TRBD1
size: .
DNA: TGCGCCAGCAGCTGGGGCGGACAGGGCAAAAACTACGAGCAGTACTTC
CDR3: CASSWGGQGKNYEQYF

V: TRBV5-1
J: TRBJ2-2
D: .
size: once
DNA: TGCGCCAGCAGCACCGGGGACAAGAGGGGCACCGGGGAGCTGTTTTTT
CDR3: CASSTGDKRGTGELFF

V: TRBV5-4
J: TRBJ1-1
D: .
size: .
DNA: TGTGCCAGCAGCTTGGAGGCCGACACTGAAGCTTTCTTT
CDR3: CASSLEADTEAFF

V: TRBV28
J: TRBJ1-4
D: .
size: .
DNA: TGTGCCAGCACCCTTGCAACTAATGAAAAACTGTTTTTT
CDR3: CASTLATNEKLFF

V: TRBV9
J: TRBJ2-2
D: TRBD1
size: .
DNA: TGTGCCAGCAGCCTTGAGTCGGACAGGGGCACCGGGGAGCTGTTTTTT
CDR3: CASSLESDRGTGELFF

V: TRBV5-1
J: TRBJ2-3
D: TRBD2
size: .
DNA: TGCGCCAGCAGCCCAGTAGCGGGGACTAGCACAGATACGCAGTATTTT
CDR3: CASSPVAGTSTDTQYF

V: TRBV5-1
J: TRBJ2-2
D: TRBD1
size: .
DNA: TGCGCCAGCAGCACCCTTGGACAGGGTGGCGGGGAGCTGTTTTTT
CDR3: CASSTLGQGGGELFF

V: TRBV7-9
J: TRBJ1-1
D: TRBD1
size: .
DNA: TGTGCCAGCAGCCAGACAGGGCCCACTGAAGCTTTCTTT
CDR3: CASSQTGPTEAFF

V: TRBV6-5
J: TRBJ2-7
D: .
size: .
DNA: TGTGCCAGCTTCAGAGATTACGAGCAGTACTTC
CDR3: CASFRDYEQYF

V: TRBV27
J: TRBJ2-1
D: .
size: .
DNA: TGTGCCAGCAGCCGTTGGGGGCGGCTATCCTACAATGAGCAGTTCTTC
CDR3: CASSRWGRLSYNEQFF

V: TRBV2
J: TRBJ2-7
D: TRBD1
size: .
DNA: TGTGCCAGCAGTAGCGGACAGGGCTTGGAGCAGTACTTC
CDR3: CASSSGQGLEQYF

V: TRBV6-5
J: TRBJ1-2
D: .
size: .
DNA: TGTGCCAGCAGTTCAGGGAGATCCAACTATGGCTACACCTTC
CDR3: CASSSGRSNYGYTF

V: TRBV5-4
J: TRBJ2-1
D: .
size: .
DNA: TGTGCCAGCAGCCCCCGGGACTCATCCTACAATGAGCAGTTCTTC
CDR3: CASSPRDSSYNEQFF

V: TRBV2
J: TRBJ2-3
D: TRBD1
size: few
DNA: TGTGCCACAAAGGGGGCAGCTGCTAGCACAGATACGCAGTATTTT
CDR3: CATKGAAASTDTQYF

V: TRBV18
J: TRBJ1-1
D: .
size: .
DNA: TGTGCCAGCTCACCACCCGGGTGGACCGAAGCTTTCTTT
CDR3: CASSPPGWTEAFF

V: TRBV7-9
J: TRBJ2-2
D: TRBD2
size: .
DNA: TGTGCCAGCAGCCCGAAAACGGGACTAGCGGGAACCACCGGGGAGCTGTTTTTT
CDR3: CASSPKTGLAGTTGELFF

V: TRBV9
J: TRBJ2-7
D: .
size: .
DNA: TGTGCCAGCAGCACGGGACCCTCCTTCGACGAGCAGTACTTC
CDR3: CASSTGPSFDEQYF

V: TRBV6-1
J: TRBJ2-7
D: TRBD2
size: .
DNA: TGTGCCAGCAGTGAATGGCTAGCGGGCTACGAGCAGTACTTC
CDR3: CASSEWLAGYEQYF

V: TRBV28
J: TRBJ2-5
D: TRBD2
size: .
DNA: TGTGCCAGCAGTCCACTACTAGCGGGAAAGGAGACCCAGTACTTC
CDR3: CASSPLLAGKETQYF

V: TRBV28
J: TRBJ2-7
D: .
size: .
DNA: TGTGCCAGCAGTTTTATTGGGGAGGAGCAGTACTTC
CDR3: CASSFIGEEQYF

V: TRBV28
J: TRBJ2-1
D: .
size: .
DNA: TGTGCCAGCAGAGACCCTATCGGGACCCCCACCTACAATGAGCAGTTCTTC
CDR3: CASRDPIGTPTYNEQFF

V: TRBV28
J: TRBJ2-7
D: TRBD1
size: .
DNA: TGTGCCAGCAGTTTAGAGGGGGCTACATACGAGCAGTACTTC
CDR3: CASSLEGATYEQYF

V: TRBV19
J: TRBJ2-1
D: .
size: .
DNA: TGTGCCAGTAGTATAGGGGCATCAAACAATGAGCAGTTCTTC
CDR3: CASSIGASNNEQFF

V: TRBV19
J: TRBJ1-2
D: .
size: .
DNA: TGTGCCAGTAGTATAGAAGAGGTCGGGGCCGGCAGTAGCTATGGCTACACCTTC
CDR3: CASSIEEVGAGSSYGYTF

V: TRBV5-1
J: TRBJ2-5
D: .
size: .
DNA: TGCGCCAGCAGGGCGGGACACCGCCAAGAGACCCAGTACTTC
CDR3: CASRAGHRQETQYF

V: TRBV9
J: TRBJ2-7
D: .
size: .
DNA: TGTGCCAGCAGCGTAGCGATGGAGTACGAGCAGTACTTC
CDR3: CASSVAMEYEQYF

V: TRBV6-4
J: TRBJ2-1
D: TRBD1
size: .
DNA: TGTGCCAGCAGTGGCCGGACAGGGGGTAACTACAATGAGCAGTTCTTC
CDR3: CASSGRTGGNYNEQFF

V: TRBV20-1
J: TRBJ1-2
D: .
size: .
DNA: TGCAGAGTAGACCTGCAAGGGGGCTACACCTTC
CDR3: CRVDLQGGYTF

V: TRBV4-2
J: TRBJ2-2
D: TRBD2
size: .
DNA: TGTGCCAGCAGGGGTAGCGGGAGTAGTAGCGGGGAGCTGTTTTTT
CDR3: CASRGSGSSSGELFF

V: TRBV7-3
J: TRBJ2-1
D: TRBD1
size: .
DNA: TGTGCCAGCAGTCCTTCAGACAGGGCCATCCGTGAGCAGTTCTTC
CDR3: CASSPSDRAIREQFF

V: TRBV6-1
J: TRBJ2-7
D: TRBD2
size: .
DNA: TGTGCCAGCAGTGAACCCGGGACTAGGTCCTACGAGCAGTACTTC
CDR3: CASSEPGTRSYEQYF

V: TRBV30
J: TRBJ1-5
D: .
size: once
DNA: TGTGCCTGGGACATGGGGGGGAGCAATCAGCCCCAGCATTTT
CDR3: CAWDMGGSNQPQHF

V: TRBV27
J: TRBJ2-7
D: TRBD2
size: .
DNA: TGTGCCAGCAGTGGCCTAGCGGCCAACTCCTACGAGCAGTACTTC
CDR3: CASSGLAANSYEQYF

V: TRBV2
J: TRBJ2-7
D: TRBD2
size: .
DNA: TGTGCCAGCACCTCTGGGCTAGCGGAAACCTACGAGCAGTACTTC
CDR3: CASTSGLAETYEQYF

V: TRBV2
J: TRBJ2-3
D: TRBD1
size: .
DNA: TGTGCCAGCAGGGACGGACAGGGGGCCGTGGATACGCAGTATTTT
CDR3: CASRDGQGAVDTQYF

V: TRBV6-5
J: TRBJ2-5
D: .
size: .
DNA: TGTGCCAGCAGTTACTCGAATACCTTGGGGGTAGAGACCCAGTACTTC
CDR3: CASSYSNTLGVETQYF

V: TRBV28
J: TRBJ1-2
D: .
size: .
DNA: TGTGCCAGCAGACCCTCTCTTTATGGCTACACCTTC
CDR3: CASRPSLYGYTF

V: TRBV5-1
J: TRBJ2-1
D: .
size: .
DNA: TGCGCCAGCAGCTTGTTGGAGGCTCCCAGTTACAATGAGCAGTTCTTC
CDR3: CASSLLEAPSYNEQFF

V: TRBV6-4
J: TRBJ1-4
D: .
size: .
DNA: TGTGCCAGCAGTCCGTTAGAGGGTATAGGTGAAAAACTGTTTTTT
CDR3: CASSPLEGIGEKLFF

V: TRBV5-1
J: TRBJ2-7
D: .
size: .
DNA: TGCGCCAGCAGCCGAGAATGGCCGACGAGCTCCTACGAGCAGTACTTC
CDR3: CASSREWPTSSYEQYF

V: TRBV6-5
J: TRBJ2-5
D: .
size: once
DNA: TGTGCCAGCAGTCCATCGGGTGGAGAGACCCAGTACTTC
CDR3: CASSPSGGETQYF

V: TRBV4-1
J: TRBJ2-7
D: TRBD2
size: .
DNA: TGCGCCAGCAGCCAACCCCCTGGGACTAGCATTACCTACGAGCAGTACTTC
CDR3: CASSQPPGTSITYEQYF

V: TRBV6-1
J: TRBJ1-2
D: .
size: .
DNA: TGTGCCAGCACACGGATACCCTATGGCTACACCTTC
CDR3: CASTRIPYGYTF

V: TRBV5-1
J: TRBJ2-1
D: .
size: .
DNA: TGCGCCAGCAGCTTGGATGAGGGAGGAGCCCCCAATGAGCAGTTCTTC
CDR3: CASSLDEGGAPNEQFF

V: TRBV27
J: TRBJ1-5
D: .
size: .
DNA: TGTGCCAGCAGTCCCGGGACACACCCCAATCAGCCCCAGCATTTT
CDR3: CASSPGTHPNQPQHF

V: TRBV5-1
J: TRBJ2-7
D: TRBD1
size: .
DNA: TGCGCCAGCAGCCCATGGACAGGGAGCTCCTACGAGCAGTACTTC
CDR3: CASSPWTGSSYEQYF

V: TRBV11-2
J: TRBJ2-1
D: TRBD2
size: once
DNA: TGTGCCAGCAGCCTAGCGGGAGCGGACAATGAGCAGTTCTTC
CDR3: CASSLAGADNEQFF